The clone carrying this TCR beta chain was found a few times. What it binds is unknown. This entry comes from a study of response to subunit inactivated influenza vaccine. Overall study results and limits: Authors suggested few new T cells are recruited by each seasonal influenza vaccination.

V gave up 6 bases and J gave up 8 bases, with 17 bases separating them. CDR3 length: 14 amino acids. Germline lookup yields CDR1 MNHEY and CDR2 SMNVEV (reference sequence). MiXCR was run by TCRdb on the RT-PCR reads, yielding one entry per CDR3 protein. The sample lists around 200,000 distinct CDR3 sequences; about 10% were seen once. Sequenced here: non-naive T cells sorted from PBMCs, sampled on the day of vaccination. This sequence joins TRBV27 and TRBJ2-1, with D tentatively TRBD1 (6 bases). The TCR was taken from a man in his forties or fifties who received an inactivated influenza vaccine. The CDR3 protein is CASRMTGAWDEQFF. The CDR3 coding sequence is TGTGCCAGCAGGATGACAGGAGCCTGGGATGAGCAGTTCTTC.